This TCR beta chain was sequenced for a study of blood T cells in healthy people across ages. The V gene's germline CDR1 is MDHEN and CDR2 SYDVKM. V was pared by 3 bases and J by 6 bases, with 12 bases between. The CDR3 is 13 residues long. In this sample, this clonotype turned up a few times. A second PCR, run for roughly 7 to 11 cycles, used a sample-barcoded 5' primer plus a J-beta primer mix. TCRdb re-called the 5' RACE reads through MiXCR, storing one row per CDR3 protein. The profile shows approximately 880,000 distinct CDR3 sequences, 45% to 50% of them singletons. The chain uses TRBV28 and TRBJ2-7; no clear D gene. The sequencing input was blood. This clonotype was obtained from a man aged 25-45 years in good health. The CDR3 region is CASSLGSVGEQYF. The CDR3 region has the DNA TGTGCCAGCAGTTTGGGGTCAGTCGGCGAGCAGTACTTC.